This is a list of T cell receptor beta chains from one sample in a study of OX40 agonist ivuxolimab in advanced cancers. Clones were sequenced by immunoSEQ multiplex PCR, and TCRdb holds only the in-frame ones, with some missing. The repertoire holds 55,000 to 70,000 clones, 84% seen once, with about 2.1% in the top ten. This material consisted of CD4+ or CD8+ T cells sorted from blood, taken in a trial of the OX40 agonist ivuxolimab. The receptors were sampled from an adult with an advanced solid tumor such as melanoma, head and neck, liver or kidney cancer. CDR3s include the opening cysteine and the closing phenylalanine or tryptophan. The order of the fields is clone size, V gene, D gene, J gene, CDR3 protein, CDR3 DNA. The D gene is left open where the match is weak. Size is omitted from some rows. Given values are once, few, many or a class for expanded clones.

.	TRBV11-1	TRBD1	TRBJ2-7	CASSLGTGSYEQYF	TGTGCCAGCAGCTTAGGGACAGGCTCCTACGAGCAGTACTTC
.	TRBV28	TRBD1	TRBJ1-2	CASTKRDRGSGYTF	TGTGCCAGCACTAAACGGGACAGGGGAAGTGGCTACACCTTC
.	TRBV20-1	.	TRBJ2-5	CSARKGETQYF	TGCAGTGCTAGGAAGGGGGAGACCCAGTACTTC
.	TRBV18	.	TRBJ1-1	CASSPGRTEAFF	TGTGCCAGCTCACCGGGGCGCACTGAAGCTTTCTTT
.	TRBV7-9	TRBD2	TRBJ2-1	CASSRTSGPRNEQFF	TGTGCCAGCAGCCGTACTAGCGGACCCAGAAATGAGCAGTTCTTC
few	TRBV18	TRBD1	TRBJ2-1	CASSRRAARDRVYNEQFF	TGTGCCAGCTCCCGAAGGGCGGCGAGGGACAGGGTTTACAATGAGCAGTTCTTC
.	TRBV5-5	.	TRBJ2-1	CASSEWTANEQFF	TGTGCCAGCAGCGAATGGACGGCCAATGAGCAGTTCTTC
few	TRBV29-1	TRBD2	TRBJ2-7	CSIASGSGEQYF	TGCAGTATCGCTAGCGGGAGTGGTGAGCAGTACTTC
.	TRBV9	TRBD2	TRBJ2-7	CASSPRTSGSKYEQYF	TGTGCCAGCAGCCCGCGGACTAGCGGGAGCAAGTACGAGCAGTACTTC
.	TRBV7-2	.	TRBJ1-4	CASSPDRANEKLFF	TGTGCCAGCAGCCCGGACCGAGCTAATGAAAAACTGTTTTTT
once	TRBV5-5	TRBD1	TRBJ2-2	CASSVTGGATGELFF	TGTGCCAGCAGCGTTACAGGGGGCGCGACCGGGGAGCTGTTTTTT
.	TRBV5-8	TRBD1	TRBJ1-1	CASSLFWPRQGAEAFF	TGTGCCAGCAGCTTGTTTTGGCCTCGACAGGGGGCGGAAGCTTTCTTT
.	TRBV5-4	TRBD1	TRBJ1-1	CASSLLQGDTEAFF	TGTGCCAGCAGCTTGTTACAGGGGGACACTGAAGCTTTCTTT
.	TRBV6-5	.	TRBJ2-1	CASSYGQNNEQFF	TGTGCCAGCAGTTATGGCCAGAACAATGAGCAGTTCTTC
.	TRBV18	.	TRBJ2-7	CASSPPNDRSYEQYF	TGTGCCAGCTCACCACCAAACGACAGATCCTACGAGCAGTACTTC
.	TRBV29-1	.	TRBJ2-2	CSAQGIGTGELFF	TGCAGCGCTCAAGGGATTGGCACCGGGGAGCTGTTTTTT
.	TRBV4-1	.	TRBJ1-2	CASSTGGRVDGYTF	TGCGCCAGCAGCACGGGGGGGAGGGTTGATGGCTACACCTTC
.	TRBV10-2	TRBD1	TRBJ2-7	CASRYTGTGTYEQYF	TGCGCCAGCAGGTATACCGGGACAGGGACCTACGAGCAGTACTTC
.	TRBV5-5	TRBD1	TRBJ1-4	CASSADREGGNEKLFF	TGTGCCAGCAGCGCCGACAGGGAAGGGGGAAATGAAAAACTGTTTTTT
.	TRBV19	.	TRBJ2-1	CASSMFPTPDNEQFF	TGTGCCAGTAGTATGTTCCCGACTCCGGACAATGAGCAGTTCTTC
.	TRBV27	.	TRBJ2-7	CASSFVDRTYEQYF	TGTGCCAGCAGTTTCGTGGACAGAACTTACGAGCAGTACTTC
.	TRBV18	.	TRBJ2-2	CASSPDPAGINTGELFF	TGTGCCAGCTCACCAGATCCCGCAGGAATAAACACCGGGGAGCTGTTTTTT
.	TRBV2	.	TRBJ1-1	CASSELSSEAFF	TGTGCCAGCAGTGAACTATCCTCTGAAGCTTTCTTT
.	TRBV6-1	.	TRBJ1-1	CASSDFRAVEAFF	TGTGCCAGCAGTGACTTCAGGGCCGTTGAAGCTTTCTTT
.	TRBV18	.	TRBJ1-1	CASSQLSENTEAFF	TGTGCCAGCTCACAACTTTCGGAGAACACTGAAGCTTTCTTT
.	TRBV28	.	TRBJ2-3	CASSLGWMAGDTQYF	TGTGCCAGCAGTTTAGGCTGGATGGCCGGAGATACGCAGTATTTT
once	TRBV2	TRBD1	TRBJ2-1	CASSVDRDYNEQFF	TGTGCCAGCAGCGTAGACAGGGACTACAATGAGCAGTTCTTC
.	TRBV6-1	TRBD1	TRBJ2-5	CASTITGTGQETQYF	TGTGCCAGCACCATAACCGGGACAGGTCAAGAGACCCAGTACTTC
.	TRBV11-3	.	TRBJ2-2	CASSLKGMNTGELFF	TGTGCCAGCAGCTTAAAGGGAATGAACACCGGGGAGCTGTTTTTT
.	TRBV7-2	TRBD2	TRBJ2-1	CASSLGRAGGLNEQFF	TGTGCCAGCAGCTTAGGGCGAGCGGGGGGGCTCAATGAGCAGTTCTTC
.	TRBV4-2	.	TRBJ2-1	CASSHQGDTYNEQFF	TGTGCCAGCAGCCATCAAGGGGACACCTACAATGAGCAGTTCTTC
.	TRBV19	TRBD1	TRBJ2-7	CASSGRDRGFDEQYF	TGTGCCAGTAGTGGCCGGGACAGGGGGTTCGACGAGCAGTACTTC
.	TRBV19	TRBD1	TRBJ1-4	CASKDRGTTNEKLFF	TGTGCCAGTAAGGACAGGGGTACAACTAATGAAAAACTGTTTTTT
.	TRBV4-3	.	TRBJ1-3	CASSQDQVRTGNTIYF	TGCGCCAGCAGCCAAGATCAAGTCAGAACTGGAAACACCATATATTTT
.	TRBV4-2	TRBD2	TRBJ2-2	CASSLRLAGATGELFF	TGTGCCAGCAGCCTTAGACTAGCGGGAGCCACCGGGGAGCTGTTTTTT
.	TRBV30	.	TRBJ1-4	CAWSEGGEKLFF	TGTGCCTGGAGTGAGGGCGGTGAAAAACTGTTTTTT
.	TRBV7-9	.	TRBJ2-4	CASSSPGTGTGQIQYF	TGTGCCAGCAGTTCCCCGGGGACTGGAACGGGGCAGATTCAGTACTTC
.	TRBV5-6	.	TRBJ1-1	CASSGPGTATEAFF	TGTGCCAGCAGCGGACCCGGGACTGCCACTGAAGCTTTCTTT
.	TRBV7-3	TRBD2	TRBJ2-2	CASSLLPGGNTGELFF	TGTGCCAGCAGCTTACTACCGGGAGGAAACACCGGGGAGCTGTTTTTT
.	TRBV7-9	.	TRBJ1-3	CASGGFGSGNTIYF	TGTGCCAGCGGGGGTTTCGGCTCTGGAAACACCATATATTTT
once	TRBV4-1	TRBD2	TRBJ2-1	CASSQERSGSSYNEQFF	TGCGCCAGCAGCCAAGAAAGGAGCGGGAGCTCCTACAATGAGCAGTTCTTC
.	TRBV4-3	.	TRBJ1-2	CASSQEPRAGSGYTF	TGCGCCAGCAGCCAAGAACCCCGTGCCGGGTCTGGCTACACCTTC
many	TRBV5-1	.	TRBJ2-3	CASSLVNTGLTDTQYF	TGCGCCAGCAGCTTGGTGAACACCGGATTAACAGATACGCAGTATTTT
.	TRBV2	.	TRBJ2-2	CASKLDTGELFF	TGTGCCAGCAAGCTTGACACCGGGGAGCTGTTTTTT
.	TRBV28	.	TRBJ2-5	CASSFVETQYF	TGTGCCAGCAGTTTCGTGGAGACCCAGTACTTC